The rows below give T cell receptor beta chains drawn from one sample of a study of blood T cell repertoires in COVID-19. Generated by immunoSEQ multiplex PCR, the TCRdb table keeps only in-frame clones and is missing some. The sample lists around 150,000 clones, 84% occurring once. The sequencing input was PBMCs or T cells enriched from blood (not recorded which). Source of these receptors: a woman between 50 and 59 years old with acute COVID-19. CDR3s include the opening cysteine and the closing phenylalanine or tryptophan. The order of the fields is clone size, CDR3 length, V gene, CDR3 protein. Clone size is not always given. Where it is, it says once, few, many or a class for expanded clones.

few	15	TRBV20-1	CSASLAGGGNTEAFF
few	18	TRBV7-8	CASSPLGTSGRPSYEQYF
once	16	TRBV7-2	CASSPQGNKNTGELFF
-	21	TRBV5-1	CASSLKGRGIRAGAHLDEQFF
-	15	TRBV14	CASSQGLLSGETQYF
-	13	TRBV10-3	CAIGGQGNTEAFF
few	15	TRBV10-2	CANDTLQGVGQPQHF
-	15	TRBV19	CASGGLAVATDTQYF
-	16	TRBV9	CASSVLAGVLTDTQYF
-	17	TRBV7-6	CASSLSSGGTLGTEAFF
-	14	TRBV5-6	CASSPGTGIRGYTF
-	16	TRBV5-1	CASSSGLAGFSNEQFF
-	15	TRBV7-2	CASSYVSQNTGELFF
-	14	TRBV27	CASSRDGISYEQYF
-	15	TRBV3-1/TRBV3-2	CASSQERQGPHEQYF
-	17	TRBV6-2/TRBV6-3	CASSYSKGAAGNQPQHF
-	15	TRBV15	CATSRDRGQQNEQFF
-	14	TRBV3-1/TRBV3-2	CASSRRDRGYEQYF
-	18	TRBV5-6	CASSFSSGRATSYNEQFF
few	15	TRBV5-4	CASSPALTGGDTQYF
-	14	TRBV5-1	CASSWPGQKETQYF
once	13	TRBV5-5	CASSPTVNYGYTF
-	12	TRBV2	CAPSLAPGTQYF
-	14	TRBV19	CASSGTGGSQPQHF
-	14	TRBV2	CASRAGRKTEPQHF
-	15	TRBV6-2/TRBV6-3	CASSLGQGHEDTQYF
-	13	TRBV5-1	CASSPQQGYEQYF
once	13	TRBV6-6	CASSYEGDTEAFF
-	16	TRBV7-8	CASSLAPRGPGNTIYF
-	17	TRBV9	CASSVYREVSANYGYTF
-	14	TRBV6-5	CASFSGITNYGYTF
-	13	TRBV6-5	CASSRRGRNTIYF
few	13	TRBV4-1	CASSQGGQNEQYF
-	14	TRBV3-1/TRBV3-2	CASSPRATSLEQFF
-	14	TRBV7-8	CASSPRETQETQYF
-	18	TRBV13	CASSLGGTGAFVADGYTF